The 19 T cell receptor beta chains below come from one sample, sequenced in a study of T cells after yellow fever vaccination (dated by TCRdb to between 2018 and 2020). The method behind the library was 5' RACE. Sequencing used an Illumina HiSeq 2500. TCRdb reran the public reads through fastp at Q25 and MiXCR, keeping productive beta chains. Rows matching on CDR3 protein sequence are summarized as one entry with the most common DNA and genes. This sample comprises about 300,000 distinct CDR3 sequences, around 6.8% of them detected only once. Of the sample, about a sixth falls within the top ten clones. Per the publication, the treatment or condition label means: live attenuated yellow fever vaccine strain. The sequences come from PBMCs, collected around 45 days after the first yellow fever vaccination. The receptor source for this set is a man aged 18 to 29 who received the YFV17D yellow fever vaccine.

This clonotype was recorded a few times. The chain couples TRBV3-1 to TRBJ2-6; D is unresolved. The CDR3 consists of 14 residues. Trimming cost V 4 bases and J 0 bases, with 4 bases left between them. From germline, CDR1 is LGHDT and CDR2 YNNKEL (reference sequence). CDR3 in amino acids: CASSLRSGANVLTF. The CDR3 bases are TGTGCCAGCAGCCTCCGCTCTGGGGCCAACGTCCTGACTTTC.

This rearrangement joins TRBV7-3 to TRBJ2-1; possibly TRBD2 for D (5 bases). V was shortened by 8 bases and J by 6 bases, with 8 bases between the two germline ends. The CDR3 loop spans 11 amino acids. CDR1 SGHTA and CDR2 FQGTGA come from the germline V gene. This CDR3 reads CASGSPNEQFF. The DNA for the CDR3 is TGTGCCAGCGGGAGCCCCAATGAGCAGTTCTTC.

The V call is TRBV12-3 or TRBV12-4, the J call TRBJ2-1, with TRBD2 matching over 9 bases. The CDR3 sequence is 18 residues long. J gave up 7 bases and V 11 bases, and 24 bases lay outside the gene matches. DNA of the CDR3: TGTGCCTTCAGTTTAATCGGGTTAGCGGGGGCACTAGGGAATGAGCAGTTCTTC. Protein: CAFSLIGLAGALGNEQFF.

The chain is built from TRBV20-1 and TRBJ2-3; TRBD1 aligns across 8 bases. Germline-derived CDR1 and CDR2 are DFQATT and SNEGSKA (reference sequence). With V trimmed by 0 bases and J by 3 bases, 5 bases remained unmatched. The CDR3 is made up of 15 amino acids. The CDR3 bases are TGCAGTGCTAGAGATCGACAGGGGACGACAGATACGCAGTATTTT. It encodes CSARDRQGTTDTQYF.

The table lists this clonotype with a few counts. Written as DNA, the CDR3 is TGTGCCAGCTCACTACTCCGGGACAGGGCTGATCAGCCCCAGCATTTT. This encodes CASSLLRDRADQPQHF. The chain is built from TRBV18 and TRBJ1-5, with TRBD1 matching 9 bases. Germline CDR1 KGHSH, CDR2 LQKENI. The junction had 9 bases not matched to a gene; V was cut back by 4 bases and J by 5 bases. This CDR3 has 16 amino acids.

The gene calls are TRBV20-1 and TRBJ1-1, with D uncertain. This CDR3 is built from 13 residues. The germline V gene has CDR1 DFQATT and CDR2 SNEGSKA (reference sequence). Trimming pared 1 base from V and 0 bases from J, leaving 6 bases between. CDR3 region: CSARAGVNTEAFF. For the CDR3, the DNA is TGCAGTGCTAGAGCAGGAGTGAACACTGAAGCTTTCTTT.

This clonotype was found a few times. The V gene is TRBV12-3 or TRBV12-4, the J gene TRBJ1-5; 7 bases map to TRBD1. The CDR3 consists of 19 residues. J lost 0 bases, V lost 6 bases, and 17 bases had no gene match. CDR3 bases: TGTGCCAGCAGCCCTTGGGAGTCGACAGGGCTCTATAGCAATCAGCCCCAGCATTTT. Residues: CASSPWESTGLYSNQPQHF.

To note about this clonotype: Since a much larger clone is just one base distant, this may be a read error. V and J are TRBV23-1 and TRBJ2-7; 12 bases agree with TRBD1. TRBV23-1 is an ORF; its function is uncertain. This CDR3 is 16 amino acids long. The CDR3 loop reads CASRPLRDRGPNELYF. In DNA, the CDR3 is TGCGCCAGCAGACCCCTCCGGGACAGGGGGCCCAACGAGCTGTACTTC.

This chain joins TRBV5-1 and TRBJ2-6; D ambiguous. V was cut by 4 bases and J by 2 bases, with 19 bases left in between. The germline CDR1 and CDR2 sequences are SGHRS and YFSETQ. The CDR3 contains 18 residues. This CDR3 reads CASSRRAPTQTGANVLTF. The CDR3 bases are TGCGCCAGCAGCCGAAGGGCCCCAACCCAGACTGGGGCCAACGTCCTGACTTTC.

This clonotype was seen a handful of times. The rearrangement links TRBV7-2 to TRBJ2-3; perhaps TRBD2 as D (5 bases). Trimming pared 6 bases from V and 2 bases from J, leaving 12 bases between. Germline V gene sequence: CDR1 SGHTA, CDR2 FQGNSA. The CDR3 has 14 residues. The CDR3 bases are TGTGCCAGCAGGCGAGCGGATATCACAGATACGCAGTATTTT. This codes for CASRRADITDTQYF.

The V and J genes are TRBV29-1 and TRBJ1-1, with D maybe TRBD1 (5 bases). The CDR3 loop spans 15 amino acids. Germline-derived CDR1 and CDR2 are SQVTM and ANQGSEA. Trimming removed 0 bases from V and 0 bases from J, with 11 bases in between. The CDR3 coding sequence is TGCAGCGTTGAAGAAGGGGAAACACTGAACACTGAAGCTTTCTTT. It is translated as CSVEEGETLNTEAFF.

This clonotype was recorded a few times. V is TRBV7-3 and J is TRBJ2-5; the D call may be TRBD1 or TRBD2 (7 bases each). CDR3 length equals 14 residues. The germline V and J ends were trimmed by 6 bases and 6 bases, with 17 bases remaining between them. Germline V gene sequence: CDR1 SGHTA, CDR2 FQGTGA. This CDR3 is CASSPNRGGKTQYF. CDR3 DNA sequence: TGTGCCAGCAGTCCAAACAGGGGAGGGAAGACCCAGTACTTC.

With regard to this clonotype: The junction and the germline gene differ at one end; a read error may be behind it. The gene calls are TRBV7-2 and TRBJ1-4; weak D call: TRBD1 (5 bases). Germline V lookup: CDR1 SGHTA, CDR2 FQGNSA. The CDR3 extends over 20 amino acids. CDR3 protein: CASSLAPRQTRPRANEKLFF. CDR3 nucleotide sequence: TGTGCCAGCAGCCTAGCCCCCCGACAGACTCGTCCTAGAGCTAATGAAAAACTGTTTTTT.

This clonotype occurred many times. Compared with germline, one end of the junction differs, possibly owing to a read error. This chain links TRBV7-7 with TRBJ2-2, with 9 positions matching TRBD2. Germline CDR1 and CDR2: SSHAT and FNYEAQ (reference sequence). This CDR3 has 15 residues. CDR3 coding DNA: TGTGCTAGCAGCCATCAAAGCGGGGGGACCGGGGAGCTGTTTTTT. It yields the protein CASSHQSGGTGELFF.

The V gene is TRBV12-3 or TRBV12-4, the J gene TRBJ1-2; 7 bases are a match to TRBD1. The CDR3 sequence is 14 residues long. Unmatched junction bases numbered 5, after V lost 3 bases and J lost 4 bases. This chain's CDR3 is CASSFQDRLYGYTF. The DNA for the CDR3 is TGTGCCAGCAGTTTCCAGGACAGGCTCTATGGCTACACCTTC.

This clonotype occurred many times. The CDR3 DNA sequence: TGTGCCAGCAGTGGAGGTGTATCTGGGGCCAACGTCCTGACTTTC. This gives the protein CASSGGVSGANVLTF. J is TRBJ2-6 and V is TRBV28; D possibly corresponds to TRBD2 (5 bases). Trimming cost V 5 bases and J 1 base, with 9 bases left between them. The germline gives CDR1 MDHEN, CDR2 SYDVKM. This CDR3 has 15 amino acids.

This clonotype was seen a few times. The V gene is TRBV7-2, the J gene TRBJ2-5; 9 nucleotides align to TRBD2. V lost 5 bases and J lost 1; bases outside the gene matches: 5. In germline, CDR1 is SGHTA, CDR2 FQGNSA. The CDR3 length is 15 residues. The CDR3 here is CASSPQRGAQETQYF. DNA for the CDR3: TGTGCCAGCAGCCCACAGCGGGGGGCCCAAGAGACCCAGTACTTC. Variable domain in full (rest from reference TRBV7-2 and TRBJ2-5): GAGVSQSPSNKVTEKGKDVELRCDPISGHTALYWYRQSLGQGLEFLIYFQGNSAPDKSGLPSDRFSAERTGGSVSTLTIQRTQQEDSAVYLCASSPQRGAQETQYFGPGTRLLVL.

V and J are TRBV3-1 and TRBJ2-7; TRBD2 matches at 9 bases. Unmatched junction bases numbered 8, after V lost 4 bases and J lost 7 bases. The CDR3 is made up of 14 amino acids. Germline CDR1 reads LGHDT; CDR2 reads YNNKEL (reference sequence). This CDR3 reads CASSPVAGEEEQYF. The CDR3 DNA is TGTGCCAGCAGCCCCGTAGCGGGGGAGGAGGAGCAGTACTTC.

This clonotype has at least ten counts. V and J are TRBV6-5 and TRBJ2-7; no reliable D call. This CDR3 has 12 amino acids. V lost 6 bases to trimming and J lost 2 bases, with 8 bases between them. Germline V CDR1 and CDR2: MNHEY, SVGAGI. This chain's CDR3 is CASRSRAYEQYF. The CDR3 nucleotides read TGTGCCAGCAGAAGCCGGGCCTACGAGCAGTACTTC.